A selection of T cell receptor beta chains follows, all from one sample in a study of T-cell reconstitution after alpha-beta-depleted transplantation in children. A single record per CDR3 protein comes from TCRdb applying MiXCR to the PCR reads. The sample shows 65,000 to 85,000 distinct CDR3 sequences, under 13% of them seen only once. The source was PBMCs, collected before TCRalphabeta/CD19-depleted stem cell transplant. Source of these receptors: a boy between 5 and 17 years old with acute myeloid leukemia, due to receive a stem cell transplant. Both conserved end residues are part of each CDR3. D genes are given only for firm matches. The listing skips clone size in some rows; elsewhere it reads once, few, many or a size class.

clone size: many; V gene: TRBV10-3; D gene: TRBD1; J gene: TRBJ2-2; CDR3 protein: CAISLDRGTGELFF; CDR3 DNA: TGTGCCATCAGTCTCGACAGGGGAACCGGGGAGCTGTTTTTT
clone size: many; V gene: TRBV7-2; D gene: TRBD2; J gene: TRBJ2-7; CDR3 protein: CASSYLAGGPYEQYF; CDR3 DNA: TGTGCCAGCAGCTACCTAGCGGGAGGACCCTACGAGCAGTACTTC
clone size: many; V gene: TRBV11-2; D gene: TRBD2; J gene: TRBJ2-1; CDR3 protein: CASSLEGTRSSYNEQFF; CDR3 DNA: TGTGCCAGCAGCTTAGAAGGGACTAGATCATCCTACAATGAGCAGTTCTTC
clone size: many; V gene: TRBV28; D gene: TRBD2; J gene: TRBJ2-2; CDR3 protein: CASSLQGTSVRELFF; CDR3 DNA: TGTGCCAGCAGTTTACAGGGGACTAGCGTCCGGGAGCTGTTTTTT
clone size: many; V gene: TRBV18; D gene: NA; J gene: TRBJ1-6; CDR3 protein: CASSPKATSESPLHF; CDR3 DNA: TGTGCCAGCTCACCTAAAGCAACCTCCGAGTCACCCCTCCACTTT
clone size: many; V gene: TRBV20-1; D gene: TRBD1; J gene: TRBJ2-5; CDR3 protein: CSATRQGRGQETQYF; CDR3 DNA: TGCAGTGCTACAAGACAGGGCAGGGGCCAAGAGACCCAGTACTTC
clone size: few; V gene: TRBV15; D gene: NA; J gene: TRBJ1-1; CDR3 protein: CATSRTDRMNTEAFF; CDR3 DNA: TGTGCCACCAGCAGGACAGATCGCATGAACACTGAAGCTTTCTTT
clone size: NA; V gene: TRBV29-1; D gene: NA; J gene: TRBJ2-5; CDR3 protein: CSVEFGRGKETQYF; CDR3 DNA: TGCAGCGTTGAATTCGGGAGAGGGAAAGAGACCCAGTACTTC
clone size: many; V gene: TRBV11-2; D gene: NA; J gene: TRBJ2-2; CDR3 protein: CASSSRGRQGSTGELFF; CDR3 DNA: TGTGCCAGCAGCTCCCGAGGACGGCAGGGGAGCACCGGGGAGCTGTTTTTT
clone size: many; V gene: TRBV5-1; D gene: NA; J gene: TRBJ2-1; CDR3 protein: CASSLGGALTSYNEQFF; CDR3 DNA: TGCGCCAGCAGCTTGGGGGGTGCCCTGACCTCCTACAATGAGCAGTTCTTC
clone size: many; V gene: TRBV6-6; D gene: TRBD1; J gene: TRBJ1-2; CDR3 protein: CASSPTGGDGYTF; CDR3 DNA: TGTGCCAGCAGCCCGACAGGGGGCGATGGCTACACCTTC
clone size: NA; V gene: TRBV5-1; D gene: TRBD1; J gene: TRBJ2-6; CDR3 protein: CASSLDPGGLGANVLTF; CDR3 DNA: TGCGCCAGCAGCTTGGATCCAGGGGGCCTCGGGGCCAACGTCCTGACTTTC
clone size: many; V gene: TRBV14; D gene: NA; J gene: TRBJ2-2; CDR3 protein: CASSPVYPANTGELFF; CDR3 DNA: TGTGCCAGCAGCCCAGTGTATCCCGCGAACACCGGGGAGCTGTTTTTT
clone size: NA; V gene: TRBV6-1; D gene: NA; J gene: TRBJ2-2; CDR3 protein: CASSEWQGNTGELFF; CDR3 DNA: TGTGCCAGCAGTGAGTGGCAGGGGAACACCGGGGAGCTGTTTTTT
clone size: many; V gene: TRBV28; D gene: NA; J gene: TRBJ1-6; CDR3 protein: CASSLTGSPLHF; CDR3 DNA: TGTGCCAGCAGTTTAACCGGGTCACCCCTCCACTTT
clone size: many; V gene: TRBV6-6; D gene: NA; J gene: TRBJ2-7; CDR3 protein: CASKLDTSYEQYF; CDR3 DNA: TGTGCCAGCAAACTGGACACGTCCTACGAGCAGTACTTC